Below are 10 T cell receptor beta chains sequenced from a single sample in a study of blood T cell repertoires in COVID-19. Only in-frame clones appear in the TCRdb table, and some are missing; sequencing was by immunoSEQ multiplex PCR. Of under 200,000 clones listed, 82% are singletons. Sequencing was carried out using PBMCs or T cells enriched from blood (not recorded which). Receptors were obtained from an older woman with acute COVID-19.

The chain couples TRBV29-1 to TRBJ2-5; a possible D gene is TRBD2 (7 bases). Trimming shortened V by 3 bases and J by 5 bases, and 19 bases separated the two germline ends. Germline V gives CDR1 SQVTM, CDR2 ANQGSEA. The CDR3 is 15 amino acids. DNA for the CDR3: TGCAGCGTTGAGCCCCCCCGGGGGGCGCCGGAGACCCAGTACTTC. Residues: CSVEPPRGAPETQYF.

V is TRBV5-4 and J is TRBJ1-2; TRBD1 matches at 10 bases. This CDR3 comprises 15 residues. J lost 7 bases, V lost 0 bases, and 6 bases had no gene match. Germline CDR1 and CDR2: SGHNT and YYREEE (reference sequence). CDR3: CASSLAGTGVGGYTF. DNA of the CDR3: TGTGCCAGCAGCTTGGCCGGGACAGGGGTGGGTGGCTACACCTTC.

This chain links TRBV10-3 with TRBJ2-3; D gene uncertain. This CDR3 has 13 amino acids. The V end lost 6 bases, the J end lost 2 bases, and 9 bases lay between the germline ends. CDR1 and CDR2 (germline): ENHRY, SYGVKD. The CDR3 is CAIRVGDTDTQYF. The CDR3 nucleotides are TGTGCCATCAGAGTCGGAGACACAGATACGCAGTATTTT.

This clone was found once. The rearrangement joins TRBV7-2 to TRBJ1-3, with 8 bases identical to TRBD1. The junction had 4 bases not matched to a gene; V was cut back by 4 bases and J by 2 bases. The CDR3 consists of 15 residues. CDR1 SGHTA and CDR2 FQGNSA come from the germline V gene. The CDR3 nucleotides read TGTGCCAGCAGCTCGGACAGGGTCCCTGGAAACACCATATATTTT. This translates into CASSSDRVPGNTIYF. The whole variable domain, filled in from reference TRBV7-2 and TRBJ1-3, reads GAGVSQSPSNKVTEKGKDVELRCDPISGHTALYWYRQSLGQGLEFLIYFQGNSAPDKSGLPSDRFSAERTGGSVSTLTIQRTQQEDSAVYLCASSSDRVPGNTIYFGEGSWLTVV.

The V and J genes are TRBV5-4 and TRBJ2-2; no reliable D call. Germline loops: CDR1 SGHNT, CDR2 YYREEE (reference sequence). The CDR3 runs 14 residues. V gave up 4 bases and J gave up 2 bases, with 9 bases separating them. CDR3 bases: TGTGCCAGCAGCCACATGATAAACACCGGGGAGCTGTTTTTT. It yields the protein CASSHMINTGELFF.

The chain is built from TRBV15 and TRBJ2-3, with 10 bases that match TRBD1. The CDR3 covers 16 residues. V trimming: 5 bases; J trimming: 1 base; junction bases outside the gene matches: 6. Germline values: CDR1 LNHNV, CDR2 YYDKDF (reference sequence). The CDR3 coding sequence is TGTGCCACCAGCCGTAGACAGGGGGCAGGCACAGATACGCAGTATTTT. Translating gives CATSRRQGAGTDTQYF.

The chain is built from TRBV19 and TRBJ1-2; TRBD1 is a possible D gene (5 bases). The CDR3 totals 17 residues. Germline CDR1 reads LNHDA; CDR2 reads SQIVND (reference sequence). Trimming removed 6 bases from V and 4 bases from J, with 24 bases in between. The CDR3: CASSSSFRARVRYGYTF. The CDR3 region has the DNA TGTGCCAGTAGCTCGTCCTTCAGGGCCCGAGTACGCTATGGCTACACCTTC.

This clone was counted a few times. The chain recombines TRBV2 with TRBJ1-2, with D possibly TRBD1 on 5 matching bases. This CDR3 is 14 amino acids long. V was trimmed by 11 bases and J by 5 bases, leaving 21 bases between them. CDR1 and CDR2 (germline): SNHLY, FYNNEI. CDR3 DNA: TGTGCCCCCCCGGGGTTAGGGGACTTATATGGCTACACCTTC. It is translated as CAPPGLGDLYGYTF.

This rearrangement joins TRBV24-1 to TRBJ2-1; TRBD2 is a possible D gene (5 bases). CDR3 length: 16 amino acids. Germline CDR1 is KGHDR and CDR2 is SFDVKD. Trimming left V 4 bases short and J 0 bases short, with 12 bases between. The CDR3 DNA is TGTGCCACCAGTGACCCCCTAGGGAGCTCCTACAATGAGCAGTTCTTC. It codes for CATSDPLGSSYNEQFF.

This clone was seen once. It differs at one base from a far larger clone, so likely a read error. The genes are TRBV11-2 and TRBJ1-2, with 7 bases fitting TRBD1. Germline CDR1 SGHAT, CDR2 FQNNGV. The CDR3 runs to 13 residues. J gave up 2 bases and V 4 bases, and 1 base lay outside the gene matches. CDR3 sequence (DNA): TGTGCCAGCAGCTCGACAGGGAACTATGGCTACACCTTC. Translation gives CASSSTGNYGYTF. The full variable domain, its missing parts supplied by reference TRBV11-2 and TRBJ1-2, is EAGVAQSPRYKIIEKRQSVAFWCNPISGHATLYWYQQILGQGPKLLIQFQNNGVVDDSQLPKDRFSAERLKGVDSTLKIQPAKLEDSAVYLCASSSTGNYGYTFGSGTRLTVV.